Here is one T cell receptor (beta chain) with its context. Antigen specificity is unknown. This entry belongs to a study of follicular helper T cells after annual influenza vaccination. The time point here: 2014-2015 season, 7 days after vaccination. Donors with HIV/AIDS, active malignancy, immunomodulators or active illness were excluded. V shed 4 bases, J shed 6 bases, and the junction held 2 bases outside the gene matches. Looked up from germline, CDR1 is SGHDT and CDR2 is YYEEEE. The CDR3 has 12 amino acids. TCRB sequencing was done at Survey resolution level. Data came from immunoSEQ multiplex PCR; TCRdb stores just in-frame clones and leaves some out. The table shows more than 9,000 clones, with 80% to 90% occurring only once. Whole-study findings and limits: Successive annual vaccinations recalled a recurrent oligoclonal ICOS+CD38+ cTfh response with influenza-specific clonotypes.

V is TRBV5-6 and J is TRBJ2-7, with 9 bases lining up with TRBD1. The clonotype was recovered from an adult who received the influenza vaccine. The sequencing used CXCR5- memory CD4+ T cells sorted from blood, collected 7 days after influenza vaccination. Here the CDR3 reads CASSLGQGEQYF. The CDR3 region has the DNA TGTGCCAGCAGCCTGGGACAGGGCGAGCAGTACTTC.